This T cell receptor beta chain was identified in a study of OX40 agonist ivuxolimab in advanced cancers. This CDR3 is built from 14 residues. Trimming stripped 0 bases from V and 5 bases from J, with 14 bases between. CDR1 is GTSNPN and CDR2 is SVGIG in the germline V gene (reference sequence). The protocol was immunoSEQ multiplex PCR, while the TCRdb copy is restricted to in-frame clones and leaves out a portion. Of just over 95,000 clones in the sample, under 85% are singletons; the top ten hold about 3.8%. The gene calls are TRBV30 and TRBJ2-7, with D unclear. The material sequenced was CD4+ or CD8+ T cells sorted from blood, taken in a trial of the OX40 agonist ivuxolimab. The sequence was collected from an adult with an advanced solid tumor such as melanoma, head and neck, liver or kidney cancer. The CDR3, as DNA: TGTGCCTGGAGTGTAGTAGCAGGACGGGACGAGCAGTACTTC. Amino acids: CAWSVVAGRDEQYF.